This T cell receptor beta chain came from a study of cytomegalovirus exposure and HLA in healthy donors. Study results and limitations: The study labeled under 200 TCR beta chains cytomegalovirus-associated. Cytomegalovirus status, reportedly, was diagnosed with high specificity and sensitivity by the classifier. Confirmation was obtained in vitro that a few CMV-associated chains are specific for CMV antigens.

The V gene's germline CDR1 is DFQATT and CDR2 SNEGSKA (reference sequence). This CDR3 region has 11 residues. V was trimmed by 5 bases and J by 6 bases, leaving 10 bases between them. Using immunoSEQ multiplex PCR, the repertoire was profiled, and TCRdb retains in-frame clones only, with some absent. The table has fewer than 150,000 clones, approximately 90% seen once. Notes on this clone: The antigen remains unidentified.

This sequence originates from a young man in good health and CMV-seronegative. The chain carries TRBV20-1 and TRBJ2-5, with D perhaps TRBD2 (5 bases). Material for sequencing was PBMCs. CDR3 bases: TGCAGTGCTTTAGCGACCAAGACCCAGTACTTC. It encodes CSALATKTQYF.